What follows are 11 T cell receptor beta chains derived from one specimen sequenced in a study of blood T cell repertoires in COVID-19. Only in-frame clones appear in the TCRdb table, and some are missing; sequencing was by immunoSEQ multiplex PCR. The table lists 250,000 to 350,000 clones, about nine tenths of them singletons, with around 2.2% in the top ten. The specimen sequenced was peripheral blood. The origin of the receptors is a woman aged 45 to 65 who had recovered from COVID-19.

This clone was seen a single time. The gene calls are TRBV6-5 and TRBJ1-4; 8 bases are shared with TRBD1. Per germline, CDR1 MNHEY and CDR2 SVGAGI. With 5 bases clipped from V and 8 bases from J, the junction kept 7 bases outside the gene matches. CDR3 length: 14 residues. CDR3 amino acids: CASSNAGGNEKLFF. In DNA, the CDR3 is TGTGCCAGCAGTAACGCAGGGGGCAACGAAAAACTGTTTTTT.

The rearrangement joins TRBV30 to TRBJ2-5, with D perhaps matching TRBD2 (6 bases). V lost 4 bases and J 5 bases, leaving 29 bases between the germline ends. Germline assignment: CDR1 GTSNPN and CDR2 SVGIG (reference sequence). This CDR3 has 18 residues. This chain's CDR3 is CAWTPWEVAIRAGETQYF. Written as DNA, the CDR3 is TGTGCCTGGACCCCCTGGGAAGTAGCGATTCGTGCGGGGGAGACCCAGTACTTC.

J is TRBJ2-3 and V is TRBV7-2, with 8 bases lining up with TRBD2. Losses at the gene ends were 0 bases for V and 3 bases for J; bases not matched to a gene: 8. Germline CDR1 is SGHTA and CDR2 is FQGNSA. The CDR3 runs 17 residues. CDR3 in amino acids: CASSLAGTRVRTDTQYF. CDR3 DNA: TGTGCCAGCAGCTTAGCCGGGACTAGAGTGCGTACAGATACGCAGTATTTT.

This clone was seen only a few times. The chain uses TRBV25-1 and TRBJ2-5; D possibly corresponds to TRBD2 (5 bases). The length of the CDR3 is 14 residues. The V and J ends lost 0 bases and 5 bases respectively, with 10 bases between them. Germline V gene lookup returns CDR1 MGHDK and CDR2 SYGVNS. CDR3 sequence reads: CASSEYRGTETQYF. CDR3 in DNA: TGTGCCAGCAGTGAATATCGGGGTACTGAGACCCAGTACTTC. Variable domain in full (rest from reference TRBV25-1 and TRBJ2-5): EADIYQTPRYLVIGTGKKITLECSQTMGHDKMYWYQQDPGMELHLIHYSYGVNSTEKGDLSSESTVSRIRTEHFPLTLESARPSHTSQYLCASSEYRGTETQYFGPGTRLLVL.

The sample holds one count of this clone. The chain's CDR3 is CASSSGQTNYGYTF. The CDR3 DNA is TGTGCCAGCAGTTCGGGACAGACCAACTATGGCTACACCTTC. V and J are TRBV28 and TRBJ1-2; 7 bases match TRBD1. CDR3 size: 14 residues. Germline CDR1 and CDR2: MDHEN and SYDVKM. Trimming took 4 bases from V and 2 from J; bases not matched to a gene: 4.

This clone showed up just a few times. The V gene is TRBV5-1, the J gene TRBJ1-5; D not resolved. The germline CDR1 and CDR2 sequences are SGHRS and YFSETQ. The V end was cut by 2 bases, the J end by 5 bases, with 11 bases between. The CDR3 runs 14 residues. The CDR3 here is CASSFGGADQPQHF. In nucleotides, the CDR3 is TGCGCCAGCAGCTTTGGAGGCGCGGATCAGCCCCAGCATTTT.

The rearrangement links TRBV27 to TRBJ2-7, with TRBD2 matching 10 bases. V shed 0 bases and J 0 bases; nucleotides not matched to a gene: 2. Germline assignment: CDR1 MNHEY and CDR2 SMNVEV (reference sequence). This CDR3 has 16 residues. The CDR3 loop reads CASSLSTSGTSYEQYF. As DNA, the CDR3 is TGTGCCAGCAGTTTATCAACTAGCGGGACCTCCTACGAGCAGTACTTC.

The V and J genes are TRBV5-4 and TRBJ2-7; D unclear. V gave up 2 bases and J gave up 5 bases, with 14 bases separating them. Germline CDR1 SGHNT, CDR2 YYREEE (reference sequence). The CDR3 consists of 14 residues. Written as DNA, the CDR3 is TGTGCCAGCAGCTTTCTCGGTGGGCCTAACGAGCAGTACTTC. It encodes CASSFLGGPNEQYF.

This clone has just one count. The chain employs TRBV13 and TRBJ2-3; TRBD1 is a possible D gene (6 bases). CDR3 length: 15 amino acids. The ends were cut back, 4 bases at V and 2 bases at J, with 13 bases in the middle. From germline, CDR1 is PRHDT and CDR2 FYEKMQ (reference sequence). CDR3: CASSSTGLVTDTQYF. The CDR3 DNA follows: TGTGCCAGCAGCTCAACAGGGCTTGTCACAGATACGCAGTATTTT.

The chain employs TRBV4-3 and TRBJ2-3; TRBD2 aligns across 8 bases. CDR1 and CDR2 from the germline V gene are LGHNA and YSLEER. The CDR3 runs 15 residues. V dropped 2 bases and J dropped 4; count of bases not matched to a gene: 5. The CDR3 nucleotides are TGCGCCAGCAGCCAACGTCCGGGGGGGTCAGATACGCAGTATTTT. This encodes CASSQRPGGSDTQYF.

The genes are TRBV7-9 and TRBJ1-2; 9 positions agree with TRBD1. The CDR3 has 17 residues. In germline, CDR1 is SEHNR, CDR2 FQNEAQ (reference sequence). V dropped 4 bases and J dropped 2; count of bases not matched to a gene: 11. CDR3 bases: TGTGCCAGCAGCTCCCGACCCGCAGACAGGGGGAACTATGGCTACACCTTC. Amino acid sequence: CASSSRPADRGNYGYTF. Together with reference TRBV7-9 and TRBJ1-2, the CDR3 gives the full variable domain: DTGVSQNPRHKITKRGQNVTFRCDPISEHNRLYWYRQTLGQGPEFLTYFQNEAQLEKSRLLSDRFSAERPKGSFSTLEIQRTEQGDSAMYLCASSSRPADRGNYGYTFGSGTRLTVV.